This passage covers 18 T cell receptor beta chains from one sample sequenced in a study of cytomegalovirus exposure and HLA in healthy donors. In the PCR, 60 Vbeta and 13 Jbeta primers were used. The assay was immunoSEQ multiplex PCR, and TCRdb's table has in-frame clones only and misses some. This sample has more than 150,000 clones, with roughly 80% found just once. The sequenced material came from PBMCs. Receptors were obtained from a woman aged 45-65 years in good health and CMV-seropositive.

The chain uses TRBV5-4 and TRBJ1-1; D is possibly TRBD1 (6 bases). The CDR3 extends over 16 amino acids. Germline CDR1 and CDR2: SGHNT and YYREEE (reference sequence). Trimming removed 7 bases from V and 4 bases from J, with 23 bases in between. The CDR3, as DNA: TGTGCCAGCGGCCCTTCCCCAGGGGTTAAGGGCACTGAAGCTTTCTTT. Translated, it gives CASGPSPGVKGTEAFF.

This sequence joins TRBV6-1 and TRBJ2-1; TRBD2 aligns across 8 bases. With V trimmed by 7 bases and J by 7 bases, 9 bases remained unmatched. Germline V lookup: CDR1 MNHNS, CDR2 SASEGT. This CDR3 is 14 amino acids long. DNA of the CDR3: TGTGCCAGCAAGGGCGGGGGGAATAGGAATGAGCAGTTCTTC. Its translation: CASKGGGNRNEQFF.

This clone has more than one count but fewer than ten. The chain combines TRBV6-5 with TRBJ2-2; the D is unclear. CDR1 and CDR2 from the germline V gene are MNHEY and SVGAGI. Trimming removed 4 bases from V and 7 bases from J, with 10 bases in between. The length of the CDR3 is 13 residues. The CDR3 reads CASSSRVNGELFF. The CDR3 coding sequence is TGTGCCAGCAGTTCAAGAGTGAACGGGGAGCTGTTTTTT.

This clone showed up just a few times. The rearrangement uses TRBV6-6 and TRBJ2-2; 7 bases fit TRBD2. J was trimmed by 5 bases and V by 6 bases; bases with no gene match: 12. CDR1 and CDR2 from the germline V gene are MNHNY and SVGAGI (reference sequence). CDR3 length: 16 residues. The CDR3 coding sequence is TGTGCCAGCAGAGAGGAGGGAGGGGAGGCGACCGGGGAGCTGTTTTTT. This encodes CASREEGGEATGELFF.

The rearrangement uses TRBV5-6 and TRBJ1-3, with D maybe TRBD1 (6 bases). Trimming removed 4 bases at V and 3 bases at J, with 11 bases between. The germline V gene encodes CDR1 SGHDT and CDR2 YYEEEE. There are 14 residues in the CDR3. In nucleotides, the CDR3 is TGTGCCAGCAGCGTCGGACAGCTTGGAAACACCATATATTTT. Amino acids: CASSVGQLGNTIYF. Supplemented by reference TRBV5-6 and TRBJ1-3, the full variable domain reads DAGVTQSPTHLIKTRGQQVTLRCSPKSGHDTVSWYQQALGQGPQFIFQYYEEEERQRGNFPDRFSGHQFPNYSSELNVNALLLGDSALYLCASSVGQLGNTIYFGEGSWLTVV.

This clone occurred once. The chain's CDR3 is CASGPGQGGNQPQHF. The CDR3 nucleotides read TGTGCTAGTGGTCCAGGACAGGGTGGCAATCAGCCCCAGCATTTT. The chain couples TRBV12-5 to TRBJ1-5; 8 bases align to TRBD1. Germline CDR1 is LGHNT and CDR2 is FRNRAP. After removal of 5 bases from V and 2 bases from J, the junction contained 5 bases not matched to a gene. There are 15 residues in the CDR3.

V gene TRBV11-2 combines with J gene TRBJ1-1; D gene unclear. Germline V CDR1 and CDR2: SGHAT, FQNNGV. V lost 8 bases and J 2 bases, leaving 12 bases between the germline ends. CDR3 size: 13 residues. The CDR3 sequence is CASRREGNTEAFF. The CDR3 nucleotides are TGTGCCAGCCGTCGGGAGGGAAACACTGAAGCTTTCTTT.

This clone came up once. V usage is TRBV5-1 and J usage is TRBJ2-5; 15 bases agree with TRBD2. V was clipped by 4 bases and J by 4 bases; unmatched bases: 2. The CDR3 is 15 amino acids. Germline CDR1 is SGHRS and CDR2 is YFSETQ. CDR3 bases: TGCGCCAGCAGCGGGACTAGCGGGGGGCCAGAGACCCAGTACTTC. Translation: CASSGTSGGPETQYF.

The chain couples TRBV25-1 to TRBJ2-2; 8 bases fit TRBD2. CDR1 is MGHDK, CDR2 SYGVNS, per germline. J was trimmed by 6 bases and V by 3 bases; bases with no gene match: 6. CDR3 size: 15 residues. CDR3 in amino acids: CASSDVGLAAGELFF. CDR3 DNA sequence: TGTGCCAGCAGTGATGTCGGACTAGCAGCCGGGGAGCTGTTTTTT. Combining the CDR3 with reference TRBV25-1 and TRBJ2-2 gives the whole variable domain EADIYQTPRYLVIGTGKKITLECSQTMGHDKMYWYQQDPGMELHLIHYSYGVNSTEKGDLSSESTVSRIRTEHFPLTLESARPSHTSQYLCASSDVGLAAGELFFGEGSRLTVL.

This chain links TRBV19 with TRBJ1-5; TRBD1 agrees at 9 bases. Germline trimming cut 0 bases from V and 7 bases from J; bases unmatched to any gene: 4. Germline V gene lookup returns CDR1 LNHDA and CDR2 SQIVND (reference sequence). The CDR3 consists of 15 residues. CDR3 loop: CASSIEGQGTQPQHF. In DNA form, the CDR3 reads TGTGCCAGTAGTATAGAAGGACAGGGGACACAGCCCCAGCATTTT.

The chain recombines TRBV7-6 with TRBJ2-1; no firm D call. Germline loops: CDR1 SGHVS, CDR2 FNYEAQ. V was shortened by 3 bases and J by 15 bases, with 12 bases between the two germline ends. CDR3 length equals 11 residues. In DNA form, the CDR3 reads TGTGCCAGCAGCTTTGACGAGGAAAGGTTCTTC. Translation: CASSFDEERFF.

The DNA of the CDR3 is TGTGCCAGTAGTTCCACGGGATCCAATCAGCCCCAGCATTTT. It specifies CASSSTGSNQPQHF. V is TRBV19 and J is TRBJ1-5; D gene uncertain. V was trimmed by 5 bases and J by 3 bases, leaving 11 bases between them. CDR1 is LNHDA, CDR2 SQIVND, per germline (reference sequence). The CDR3 is 14 amino acids.

This clone has just a few counts. The V and J genes are TRBV6-5 and TRBJ1-2, with D possibly matching TRBD1 (5 bases). V was trimmed by 6 bases and J by 8 bases, leaving 19 bases between them. CDR1 and CDR2 from the germline V gene are MNHEY and SVGAGI. The CDR3 runs 14 residues. The CDR3 nucleotides are TGTGCCAGCAGCCGTCCCGGACAACCAAAAGGCTACACCTTC. The encoded protein is CASSRPGQPKGYTF.

The chain joins TRBV4-1 to TRBJ2-3; D is perhaps TRBD2 (6 bases). In germline, CDR1 is MGHRA, CDR2 YSYEKL. V was shortened by 1 base and J by 0 bases, with 8 bases between the two germline ends. CDR3 length: 15 residues. CDR3 DNA: TGCGCCAGCAGCCAAGCAGGGAGGAGCACAGATACGCAGTATTTT. Its protein is CASSQAGRSTDTQYF.

V is TRBV6-5 and J is TRBJ1-2; 8 positions agree with TRBD1. The CDR3 has 14 amino acids. CDR1 and CDR2 from the germline V gene are MNHEY and SVGAGI. V dropped 7 bases and J dropped 4; count of bases not matched to a gene: 8. The CDR3 nucleotides are TGTGCCAGCACCGCCGGGACAGGATCCTATGGCTACACCTTC. This sequence encodes CASTAGTGSYGYTF.

The V gene is TRBV6-5, the J gene TRBJ2-3; 7 bases map to TRBD2. This CDR3 has 14 residues. After removal of 4 bases from V and 2 bases from J, the junction contained 3 bases not matched to a gene. Germline V gene data show CDR1 as MNHEY and CDR2 as SVGAGI. CDR3 in amino acids: CASSSGGFTDTQYF. The CDR3 nucleotides read TGTGCCAGCAGTTCGGGGGGATTCACAGATACGCAGTATTTT.

This chain joins TRBV12-5 and TRBJ2-2; 8 nucleotides align to TRBD2. Germline V gene lookup returns CDR1 LGHNT and CDR2 FRNRAP. This CDR3 is built from 16 residues. The junction had 12 bases not matched to a gene; V was cut back by 4 bases and J by 8 bases. In DNA form, the CDR3 reads TGTGCTAGTGGTTCCTCTCGGGGGGGGGCCGGAGGGGAGCTGTTTTTT. Amino acid sequence: CASGSSRGGAGGELFF.

V is TRBV6-5 and J is TRBJ1-1; no definite D call. The CDR3 spans 11 residues. Trimming pared 6 bases from V and 7 bases from J, leaving 9 bases between. The V gene's germline CDR1 is MNHEY and CDR2 SVGAGI. The CDR3 spells CASSSSREAFF. The CDR3 coding sequence is TGTGCCAGCAGCTCGTCCCGTGAAGCTTTCTTT.